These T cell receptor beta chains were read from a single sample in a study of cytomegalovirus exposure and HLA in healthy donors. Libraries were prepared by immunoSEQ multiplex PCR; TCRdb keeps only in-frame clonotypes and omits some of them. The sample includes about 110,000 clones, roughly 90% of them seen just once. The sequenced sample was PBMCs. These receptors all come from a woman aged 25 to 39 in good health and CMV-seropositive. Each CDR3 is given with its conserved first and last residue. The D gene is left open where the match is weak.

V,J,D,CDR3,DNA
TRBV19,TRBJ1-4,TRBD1,CASSPPIQGIFEKLFF,TGTGCCAGTAGTCCACCGATACAGGGGATTTTTGAAAAACTGTTTTTT
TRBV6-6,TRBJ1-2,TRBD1,CASSGTGDIYGYTF,TGTGCCAGCAGTGGGACAGGAGACATCTATGGCTACACCTTC
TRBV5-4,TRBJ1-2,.,CASRGGHPGGYGYTF,TGTGCCAGCAGGGGAGGTCATCCGGGTGGCTATGGCTACACCTTC
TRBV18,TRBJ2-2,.,CASSPRGELFF,TGTGCCAGCTCACCCAGGGGGGAGCTGTTTTTT
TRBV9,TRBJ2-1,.,CASSVVESDNEQFF,TGTGCCAGCAGCGTAGTCGAGTCCGACAATGAGCAGTTCTTC
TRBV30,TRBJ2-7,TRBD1,CAWMHRGPYEQYF,TGTGCCTGGATGCACAGGGGGCCCTACGAGCAGTACTTC
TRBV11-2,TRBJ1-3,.,CASKLSGSGNTIYF,TGTGCCAGCAAGCTATCAGGCTCTGGAAACACCATATATTTT
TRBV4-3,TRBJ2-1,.,CASSQDWAPIYNEQFF,TGCGCCAGCAGCCAAGATTGGGCACCGATCTACAATGAGCAGTTCTTC
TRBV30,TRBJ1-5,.,CAWSVRAGNQPQHF,TGTGCCTGGAGTGTGAGGGCAGGCAATCAGCCCCAGCATTTT
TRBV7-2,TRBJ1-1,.,CASSQPGDTREAFF,TGTGCCAGCAGCCAACCCGGGGACACCCGTGAAGCTTTCTTT
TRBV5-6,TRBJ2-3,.,CASSSYIQGGDTQYF,TGTGCCAGCAGTTCTTACATCCAAGGCGGCGATACGCAGTATTTT